This TCR beta chain was sequenced during a study of monozygotic twins with cystic fibrosis. The V gene's germline CDR1 is GTSNPN and CDR2 SVGIG (reference sequence). The V end lost 4 bases, the J end lost 2 bases, and 8 bases lay between the germline ends. The CDR3 is made up of 12 amino acids. The table came from immunoSEQ multiplex PCR; TCRdb's copy has only in-frame clones and leaves some out. The sample shows 25,000 to 35,000 clones, approximately 80% of them seen only once. The chain recombines TRBV30 with TRBJ1-1; D remains unclear. This clonotype originated in a girl under 10 years old with cystic fibrosis. The specimen was blood. Here the CDR3 DNA reads TGTGCCTGGATTCTTGCAAACACTGAAGCTTTCTTT. Protein product: CAWILANTEAFF.